This T cell receptor beta chain was captured by sequencing in a study of control samples from healthy donors and cancer patients. The sample holds one count of this clone. This table comes from immunoSEQ multiplex PCR, and its TCRdb copy is limited to in-frame clones, with some not included. The table records tens of thousands of clones, roughly nine tenths of them present only once. J was trimmed by 2 bases and V by 6 bases; bases with no gene match: 3. The CDR3 runs to 14 residues. CDR1 and CDR2 from the germline V gene are KGHSH and LQKENI. V gene TRBV18 combines with J gene TRBJ2-7; 11 nucleotides match TRBD2. Input material: blood. The sequence was obtained from a man aged 25 to 45 in good health. The CDR3 coding sequence is TGTGCCAGCTCGGGGACTAGCGGAACCTACGAGCAGTACTTC. Protein product: CASSGTSGTYEQYF.